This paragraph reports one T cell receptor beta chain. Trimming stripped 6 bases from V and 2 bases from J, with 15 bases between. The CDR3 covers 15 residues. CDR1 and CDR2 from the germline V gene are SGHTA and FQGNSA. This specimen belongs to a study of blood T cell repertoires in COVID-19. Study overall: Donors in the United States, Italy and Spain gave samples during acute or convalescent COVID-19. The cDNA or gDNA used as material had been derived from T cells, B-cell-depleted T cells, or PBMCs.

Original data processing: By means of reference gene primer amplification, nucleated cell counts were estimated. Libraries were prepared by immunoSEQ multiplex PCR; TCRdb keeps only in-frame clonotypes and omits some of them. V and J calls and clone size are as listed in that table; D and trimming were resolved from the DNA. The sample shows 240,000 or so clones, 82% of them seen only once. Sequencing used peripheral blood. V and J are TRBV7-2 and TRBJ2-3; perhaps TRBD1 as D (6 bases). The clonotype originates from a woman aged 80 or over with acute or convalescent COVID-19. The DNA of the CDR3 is TGTGCCAGCAGACTCGACAGGTTCCTCACAGATACGCAGTATTTT. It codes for CASRLDRFLTDTQYF. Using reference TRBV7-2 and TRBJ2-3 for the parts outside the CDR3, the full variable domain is GAGVSQSPSNKVTEKGKDVELRCDPISGHTALYWYRQSLGQGLEFLIYFQGNSAPDKSGLPSDRFSAERTGGSVSTLTIQRTQQEDSAVYLCASRLDRFLTDTQYFGPGTRLTVL.